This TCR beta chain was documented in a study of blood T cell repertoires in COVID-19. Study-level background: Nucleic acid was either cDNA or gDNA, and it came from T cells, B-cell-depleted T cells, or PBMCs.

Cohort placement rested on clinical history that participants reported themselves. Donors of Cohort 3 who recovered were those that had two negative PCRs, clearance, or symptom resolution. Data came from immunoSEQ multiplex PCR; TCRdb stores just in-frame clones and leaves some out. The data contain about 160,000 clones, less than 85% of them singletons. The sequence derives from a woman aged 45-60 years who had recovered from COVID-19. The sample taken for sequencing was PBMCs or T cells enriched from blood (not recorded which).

The chain's CDR3 is CASSLNRGGGAYNEQFF. In DNA form, the CDR3 reads TGTGCCAGCAGCCTGAATCGGGGCGGGGGGGCCTACAATGAGCAGTTCTTC. The V and J genes are TRBV7-2 and TRBJ2-1, with 9 bases identical to TRBD2. Looked up from germline, CDR1 is SGHTA and CDR2 is FQGNSA. With V trimmed by 5 bases and J by 2 bases, 10 bases remained unmatched. The CDR3 consists of 17 residues.